The 10 T cell receptor beta chains given below trace back to one sample, sequenced in a study of PD-1 blockade in classical Hodgkin lymphoma. The assay was immunoSEQ multiplex PCR, and TCRdb's table has in-frame clones only and misses some. The sample includes about 46,000 clones, approximately 90% seen only once; the top ten take around 5%. Documented time point: newly diagnosed, previously untreated cHL patient sample. What was sequenced was peripheral blood mononuclear cells (PBMCs). Receptors were obtained from a human donor with classical Hodgkin lymphoma.

The chain links TRBV28 to TRBJ1-4; perhaps TRBD1 as D (5 bases). V shed 10 bases and J shed 4 bases, with 13 bases lying between them. Looked up from germline, CDR1 is MDHEN and CDR2 is SYDVKM. The CDR3 runs to 13 residues. CDR3 DNA: TGTGCCACTTCCAGGGCCTTTAATGAAAAACTGTTTTTT. Translating gives CATSRAFNEKLFF.

This rearrangement joins TRBV15 to TRBJ2-3, with 10 bases that match TRBD2. Germline CDR1 and CDR2: LNHNV and YYDKDF (reference sequence). The CDR3 consists of 16 residues. Trimming took 0 bases from V and 3 from J; bases not matched to a gene: 3. The CDR3 loop reads CATSRDHSGRTDTQYF. CDR3 sequence (DNA): TGTGCCACCAGCAGAGATCATAGCGGGAGGACAGATACGCAGTATTTT.

The chain combines TRBV6-6 with TRBJ2-7; D call uncertain. The CDR3 has 12 amino acids. Germline-derived CDR1 and CDR2 are MNHNY and SVGAGI (reference sequence). Trimming removed 8 bases at V and 0 bases at J, with 8 bases between. The chain's CDR3 is CASGRPSYEQYF. The CDR3 DNA sequence: TGTGCCAGCGGCAGACCCTCCTACGAGCAGTACTTC.

The J gene is TRBJ2-1, the V gene TRBV7-6; weak D call: TRBD1 (6 bases). V lost 5 bases, J lost 12 bases, and 17 bases lay in between. This CDR3 is 13 amino acids long. Looked up from germline, CDR1 is SGHVS and CDR2 is FNYEAQ. The CDR3 region has the DNA TGTGCCAGCAGCCAGGGGACCCCCCTAAGGCAGTTCTTC. Translating gives CASSQGTPLRQFF.

The table lists this clone with a few counts. The chain recombines TRBV19 with TRBJ1-1, with D uncertain. V lost 5 bases to trimming and J lost 0 bases, with 13 bases between them. Germline assignment: CDR1 LNHDA and CDR2 SQIVND (reference sequence). This CDR3 spans 15 amino acids. This CDR3 is CASSAFRDLNTEAFF. DNA for the CDR3: TGTGCCAGTAGTGCATTCAGAGACTTGAACACTGAAGCTTTCTTT.

The chain is built from TRBV2 and TRBJ2-2; the D call may be TRBD1 or TRBD2 (6 bases each). This CDR3 comprises 15 residues. V dropped 5 bases and J dropped 4 bases, with 14 bases sitting between them. Germline V gene sequence: CDR1 SNHLY, CDR2 FYNNEI. The CDR3 loop is CASSTGARGTGELFF. CDR3 bases: TGTGCCAGCAGTACGGGGGCGAGGGGCACCGGGGAGCTGTTTTTT.

The chain joins TRBV27 to TRBJ1-2; possibly TRBD1 for D (6 bases). V shed 5 bases and J shed 4 bases, with 17 bases lying between them. CDR1 is MNHEY, CDR2 SMNVEV, per germline (reference sequence). The CDR3 is made up of 15 amino acids. The CDR3 DNA reads as TGTGCCAGCAGTCCCTCTGGGGGCAGGGGCTATGGCTACACCTTC. Its protein is CASSPSGGRGYGYTF.

The genes are TRBV6-1 and TRBJ2-1; 13 nucleotides line up with TRBD2. This CDR3 is built from 14 residues. V shed 8 bases and J 3 bases; nucleotides not matched to a gene: 1. Germline loops: CDR1 MNHNS, CDR2 SASEGT. DNA for the CDR3: TGTGCCAGCCGACTAGCGGGAGGCTACAATGAGCAGTTCTTC. This encodes CASRLAGGYNEQFF.

This clone was observed a single time. The chain links TRBV5-1 to TRBJ2-7; TRBD2 matches at 13 bases. Trimming cost V 4 bases and J 5 bases; bases outside gene matches: 9. The CDR3 covers 16 residues. Germline CDR1 and CDR2: SGHRS and YFSETQ. The CDR3 loop is CASSRGLAGVGNEQYF. In nucleotides, the CDR3 is TGCGCCAGCAGCCGTGGACTAGCGGGAGTAGGCAACGAGCAGTACTTC.

This rearrangement joins TRBV4-1 to TRBJ2-1; 13 bases line up with TRBD2. The CDR3 length is 17 residues. V gave up 1 base and J gave up 7 bases; unmatched junction bases: 7. Germline V gene data show CDR1 as MGHRA and CDR2 as YSYEKL. The CDR3 is CASSQVDTSGRGNEQFF. CDR3 DNA sequence: TGCGCCAGCAGCCAAGTGGATACTAGCGGGAGGGGAAATGAGCAGTTCTTC.